This TCR beta chain was obtained from a study of T cell responses to AZD1222 COVID-19 vaccine. Findings of the study overall: Two AZD1222 administrations were followed by greater Spike-specific TCR breadth and depth. The reported proportion of spike-specific TCRs targeting unmutated variant regions was nearly half.

The data were produced by immunoSEQ multiplex PCR, yet TCRdb's version contains in-frame clones alone and is incomplete. The sample records some 79,000 clones, approximately 83% being singletons. Concerning this clone itself: What it binds is not known.

Trimming removed 5 bases at V and 0 bases at J, with 9 bases between. The CDR3 consists of 14 residues. Germline CDR1 reads SGHTA; CDR2 reads FQGNSA. The chain carries TRBV7-2 and TRBJ2-3, with D possibly TRBD2 on 5 matching bases. The receptor was derived from an adult who received the AZD1222 COVID-19 vaccine. Sequencing was performed on peripheral blood, taken 28 days after the second AZD1222 dose. The CDR3 sequence is CASSKGGSTDTQYF. In DNA, the CDR3 is TGTGCCAGCAGCAAGGGCGGGAGCACAGATACGCAGTATTTT.